One sample yielded the 30 T cell receptor beta chains listed below, sequenced in a study of human T cells and chemical hapten exposure. Time point in this sample: patch test 1, 2 weeks after DPC sensitization. Treatment indicated: therapeutic diphenylcyclopropenone sensitization with weekly scalp DPC. TCRdb itself ran the RACE reads through MiXCR, one entry per CDR3 protein. The data contain around 340,000 distinct CDR3 sequences, roughly 6.9% of them singletons. The sequences come from whole blood, collected in connection with sensitization to the hapten diphenylcyclopropenone (DPC). These receptor sequences come from a woman aged 18 to 35 with alopecia areata. Some clones in this sample may be carry-over from other donors' samples.

This clonotype was found a few times. The junction shows a germline mismatch at one end, possibly a read error. The chain uses TRBV16 and TRBJ1-1; 8 nucleotides line up with TRBD1. This CDR3 comprises 15 residues. Germline V gene lookup returns CDR1 KGHSY and CDR2 FQNENV. CDR3 DNA sequence: TGTGCCATCAGCCGAAACAGGGGGAGGGGCACTGAAGCTTTCTTT. This translates into CAISRNRGRGTEAFF.

This clonotype was counted a few times. This rearrangement joins TRBV10-3 to TRBJ1-5; D is undetermined. Germline V CDR1 and CDR2: ENHRY, SYGVKD. This CDR3 spans 13 amino acids. V gave up 10 bases and J gave up 9 bases, with 19 bases separating them. The CDR3 is CATKIEGSGPQHF. In DNA form, the CDR3 reads TGTGCCACCAAAATAGAGGGCAGTGGGCCCCAGCATTTT.

Only a few counts were recorded for this clonotype. The CDR3 nucleotides are TGCAGTGCTAGAGACCCGACGGCGCGTGAGGGAAAACTGTTTTTT. This gives the protein CSARDPTAREGKLFF. The chain links TRBV20-1 to TRBJ1-4; no reliable D call. V was cut by 0 bases and J by 10 bases, with 18 bases left in between. The CDR3 is 15 amino acids. The germline V gene encodes CDR1 DFQATT and CDR2 SNEGSKA (reference sequence).

This clonotype was seen a few times. The gene calls are TRBV20-1 and TRBJ1-6, with 10 bases aligning to TRBD1. Germline V gives CDR1 DFQATT, CDR2 SNEGSKA (reference sequence). The CDR3 runs to 15 residues. DNA of the CDR3: TGCAGCGCCGCAACCGGGACAGGGGATTATTCACCCCTCCACTTT. Protein product: CSAATGTGDYSPLHF.

The chain uses TRBV14 and TRBJ1-1; 9 nucleotides align to TRBD1. J was trimmed by 3 bases and V by 4 bases; bases with no gene match: 6. The CDR3 sequence is 15 residues long. The germline gives CDR1 SGHDN, CDR2 FVKESK. The CDR3 DNA sequence: TGTGCCAGCAGCCTCCGGACAGGGGAGGACACTGAAGCTTTCTTT. Residues: CASSLRTGEDTEAFF.

This clonotype has at least ten counts. This sequence joins TRBV20-1 and TRBJ1-5, with D possibly being TRBD1 (5 bases). The CDR3 consists of 12 residues. The V gene lost 2 bases and the J gene lost 4 bases, with 6 bases spanning the gap. Germline V gene lookup returns CDR1 DFQATT and CDR2 SNEGSKA (reference sequence). The DNA for the CDR3 is TGCAGTGCTAGAAAGGGGAATCAGCCCCAGCATTTT. Its translation: CSARKGNQPQHF.

As regards this clonotype: Given a much more abundant clone one base away, this may be a read error. The V and J genes are TRBV7-2 and TRBJ2-1, with a tentative D call TRBD1 (6 bases). The V gene lost 0 bases and the J gene lost 7 bases, with 13 bases spanning the gap. Germline CDR1 is SGHTA and CDR2 is FQGNSA. This CDR3 region has 15 residues. The CDR3 loop is CASSLAPTGKNEQFF. DNA for the CDR3: TGTGCCAGCAGCTTAGCGCCGACAGGTAAAAATGAGCAGTTCTTC.

This clonotype came up a few times. The chain employs TRBV9 and TRBJ2-5, with 10 bases that match TRBD2. The CDR3 is made up of 16 amino acids. Germline V gene lookup returns CDR1 SGDLS and CDR2 YYNGEE. J lost 0 bases, V lost 0 bases, and 2 bases had no gene match. As DNA, the CDR3 is TGTGCCAGCAGCGTAGGGCTAGCGGGGGACCAAGAGACCCAGTACTTC. Its protein is CASSVGLAGDQETQYF. Drawing the rest from reference TRBV9 and TRBJ2-5, the complete variable domain is DSGVTQTPKHLITATGQRVTLRCSPRSGDLSVYWYQQSLDQGLQFLIQYYNGEERAKGNILERFSAQQFPDLHSELNLSSLELGDSALYFCASSVGLAGDQETQYFGPGTRLLVL.

There are many counts of this clonotype. V and J are TRBV6-6 and TRBJ1-6; the D is unclear. This CDR3 comprises 15 residues. Germline V gives CDR1 MNHNY, CDR2 SVGAGI (reference sequence). V lost 7 bases and J 7 bases, leaving 17 bases between the germline ends. Here the CDR3 reads CASTTSPSWNSPLHF. DNA of the CDR3: TGTGCCAGCACCACCTCCCCCTCTTGGAATTCACCCCTCCACTTT.

V is TRBV5-4 and J is TRBJ2-7; D may correspond to TRBD1 or TRBD2 (5 bases each). Trimming removed 1 base from V and 4 bases from J, with 9 bases in between. CDR3 size: 13 residues. CDR1 and CDR2 (germline): SGHNT, YYREEE (reference sequence). CDR3 bases: TGTGCCAGCAGCTTGCCGTGGGGGTACGAGCAGTACTTC. This gives the protein CASSLPWGYEQYF.

This clonotype was counted ten times or more. The chain joins TRBV7-3 to TRBJ1-2; D not resolved. Germline V CDR1 and CDR2: SGHTA, FQGTGA. The CDR3 spans 15 residues. Trimming left V 5 bases short and J 1 base short, with 14 bases between. The DNA of the CDR3 is TGTGCCAGCAGCCAAAATGCGGGTCATAACTATGGCTACACCTTC. This translates into CASSQNAGHNYGYTF. Full variable domain (remainder filled in from reference TRBV7-3 and TRBJ1-2): GAGVSQTPSNKVTEKGKYVELRCDPISGHTALYWYRQSLGQGPEFLIYFQGTGAADDSGLPNDRFFAVRPEGSVSTLKIQRTERGDSAVYLCASSQNAGHNYGYTFGSGTRLTVV.

This clonotype was seen a handful of times. V gene TRBV12-3 or TRBV12-4 combines with J gene TRBJ2-5; no firm D call. This CDR3 has 12 amino acids. Deletions cut 5 bases from V and 5 bases from J, with 9 bases between. The CDR3 loop reads CASSPTRETQYF. CDR3 coding DNA: TGTGCCAGCAGTCCAACTCGGGAGACCCAGTACTTC.

Ten or more counts support this clonotype. Sequence at one end of the junction differs from germline and may be a read error. The rearrangement joins TRBV7-7 to TRBJ2-3, with a weak D call TRBD2 (6 bases). The CDR3 consists of 15 residues. Germline values: CDR1 SSHAT, CDR2 FNYEAQ (reference sequence). The CDR3 DNA is TGTGCTAGCAGCCTACGTAGCGGTCGCACAGATACGCAGTATTTT. The encoded protein is CASSLRSGRTDTQYF.

This clonotype has more than one count but fewer than ten. The genes are TRBV11-1 and TRBJ2-1; 7 nucleotides align to TRBD2. The germline V gene has CDR1 SGHAT and CDR2 FQDESV (reference sequence). V lost 4 bases to trimming and J lost 5 bases; unmatched junction nucleotides: 8. There are 15 residues in the CDR3. The CDR3 loop is CASSSGLERDNEQFF. CDR3 nucleotide sequence: TGTGCCAGCAGCTCCGGACTAGAGAGGGACAATGAGCAGTTCTTC. Together with reference TRBV11-1 and TRBJ2-1, the CDR3 gives the full variable domain: EAEVAQSPRYKITEKSQAVAFWCDPISGHATLYWYRQILGQGPELLVQFQDESVVDDSQLPKDRFSAERLKGVDSTLKIQPAELGDSAMYLCASSSGLERDNEQFFGPGTRLTVL.

The J gene is TRBJ2-3, the V gene TRBV27; D unclear. CDR1 is MNHEY, CDR2 SMNVEV, per germline (reference sequence). The CDR3 contains 13 residues. V was trimmed by 4 bases and J by 2 bases, leaving 7 bases between them. CDR3: CASSSFNTDTQYF. In DNA form, the CDR3 reads TGTGCCAGCAGTTCTTTCAACACAGATACGCAGTATTTT.

V usage is TRBV4-3 and J usage is TRBJ1-1, with D unclear. This CDR3 spans 16 amino acids. With 0 bases removed from V and 4 bases from J, the gap between germline ends came to 15 bases. Germline-derived CDR1 and CDR2 are LGHNA and YSLEER. CDR3 residues: CASSQDFGGLGTEAFF. The CDR3 DNA follows: TGCGCCAGCAGCCAAGATTTCGGCGGGCTAGGCACTGAAGCTTTCTTT.

This clonotype came up many times. The V gene is TRBV6-2 or TRBV6-3, the J gene TRBJ2-3; D unclear. There are 11 residues in the CDR3. Trimming cost V 5 bases and J 2 bases, with 2 bases left between them. The germline CDR1 and CDR2 sequences are MNHEY and SVGEGT. Here the CDR3 reads CASSNTDTQYF. DNA for the CDR3: TGTGCCAGCAGTAACACAGATACGCAGTATTTT.

This clonotype has ten or more counts. The gene calls are TRBV12-3 or TRBV12-4 and TRBJ2-5; 7 bases match TRBD1. J lost 5 bases, V lost 0 bases, and 6 bases had no gene match. The CDR3 contains 15 residues. CDR3 in DNA: TGTGCCAGCAGTTTAGCGGTCAGGGGGTCGGAGACCCAGTACTTC. Protein sequence: CASSLAVRGSETQYF.

This clonotype came up a few times. This chain uses TRBV6-5 with TRBJ1-4, with D perhaps TRBD1 (5 bases). CDR1 is MNHEY and CDR2 is SVGAGI in the germline V gene. The germline V and J ends were trimmed by 4 bases and 8 bases, with 11 bases remaining between them. CDR3 size: 13 residues. The CDR3 bases are TGTGCCAGCAGTTCGATGGGGGTAGAAAAACTGTTTTTT. It is translated as CASSSMGVEKLFF.

The V and J genes are TRBV4-2 and TRBJ1-6; D not resolved. The V end lost 6 bases, the J end lost 8 bases, and 17 bases lay between the germline ends. The germline CDR1 and CDR2 sequences are LGHNA and YNFKEQ. The length of the CDR3 is 15 residues. CDR3: CASRELQREHSPLHF. CDR3 DNA sequence: TGTGCCAGCAGGGAATTACAGCGGGAGCATTCACCCCTCCACTTT.

This clonotype was detected many times. The CDR3 DNA sequence: TGTGCCAGCAGCTCGCGAGGGTTACTTGACACTGAAGCTTTCTTT. Protein product: CASSSRGLLDTEAFF. The V and J genes are TRBV7-8 and TRBJ1-1; D unresolved. The CDR3 has 15 residues. V was shortened by 4 bases and J by 3 bases, with 15 bases between the two germline ends. Germline assignment: CDR1 SGHVS and CDR2 FQNEAQ.

This chain joins TRBV20-1 and TRBJ1-1; D unresolved. CDR1 and CDR2 from the germline V gene are DFQATT and SNEGSKA (reference sequence). The CDR3 length is 16 residues. V was shortened by 0 bases and J by 3 bases, with 17 bases between the two germline ends. Here the CDR3 DNA reads TGCAGTGCTAGAGAGTGGGGTATGGCCCAGGACACTGAAGCTTTCTTT. It is translated as CSAREWGMAQDTEAFF.

There are many counts of this clonotype. This chain uses TRBV18 with TRBJ1-5; D is unresolved. Germline assignment: CDR1 KGHSH and CDR2 LQKENI. V dropped 6 bases and J dropped 4 bases, with 16 bases sitting between them. The CDR3 runs to 15 residues. The CDR3 DNA follows: TGTGCCAGCTCTAAAACTCCAGCGGGAAATCAGCCCCAGCATTTT. Its protein product is CASSKTPAGNQPQHF.

The V call is TRBV9, the J call TRBJ2-2; D gene unclear. Germline V lookup: CDR1 SGDLS, CDR2 YYNGEE. Trimming cost V 0 bases and J 0 bases, with 9 bases left between them. The CDR3 totals 16 residues. The DNA for the CDR3 is TGTGCCAGCAGCGTAGCTGGAAACGCGAACACCGGGGAGCTGTTTTTT. As protein: CASSVAGNANTGELFF.

This clonotype was counted between two and nine times. V gene TRBV6-6 combines with J gene TRBJ1-6; D ambiguous. Germline loops: CDR1 MNHNY, CDR2 SVGAGI (reference sequence). Trimming stripped 0 bases from V and 7 bases from J, with 16 bases between. The CDR3 runs to 17 residues. The CDR3 DNA is TGTGCCAGCAGTTACTCGAATAGGGAAGAAAGGAATTCACCCCTCCACTTT. This sequence encodes CASSYSNREERNSPLHF.

The chain carries TRBV6-5 and TRBJ1-4; TRBD1 might be the D (5 bases). V was pared by 4 bases and J by 12 bases, with 21 bases between. The CDR3 extends over 15 amino acids. The germline V gene encodes CDR1 MNHEY and CDR2 SVGAGI. The CDR3 bases are TGTGCCAGCAGTTTAACCGGTTCCAGGGAGGGAGAACTGTTTTTT. It translates to CASSLTGSREGELFF.

The rearrangement joins TRBV9 to TRBJ1-2; D uncertain. The CDR3 runs 16 residues. Germline V CDR1 and CDR2: SGDLS, YYNGEE. Trimming left V 4 bases short and J 4 bases short, with 20 bases between. The CDR3 here is CASSPPVATGAYGYTF. In DNA form, the CDR3 reads TGTGCCAGCAGCCCCCCCGTCGCAACCGGTGCCTATGGCTACACCTTC.

This clonotype was detected only a few times. In DNA form, the CDR3 reads TGTGCCAGCGCTTACCGAGGACGGAGCTCCTACGAGCAGTACTTC. Residues: CASAYRGRSSYEQYF. This sequence joins TRBV6-2 or TRBV6-3 and TRBJ2-7; no definite D call. The V and J ends lost 8 bases and 0 bases respectively, with 17 bases between them. This CDR3 has 15 amino acids. The germline V gene has CDR1 MNHEY and CDR2 SVGEGT.

This clonotype was counted ten times or more. The CDR3 bases are TGTGCCAGCAGTTCCGGGACAGGGGGTACTAACTATGGCTACACCTTC. As protein: CASSSGTGGTNYGYTF. The gene calls are TRBV12-3 or TRBV12-4 and TRBJ1-2; 11 bases are a match to TRBD1. J was trimmed by 0 bases and V by 4 bases; bases with no gene match: 4. CDR3 length: 16 amino acids.

This clonotype showed up just once. This chain uses TRBV7-9 with TRBJ2-7, with 9 bases lining up with TRBD1. V shed 5 bases, J shed 4 bases, and the junction held 9 bases outside the gene matches. The length of the CDR3 is 15 residues. Germline V gene lookup returns CDR1 SEHNR and CDR2 FQNEAQ (reference sequence). In DNA form, the CDR3 reads TGTGCCAGCAGCAATCCCGGGACAGGGAAGTACGAGCAGTACTTC. This sequence encodes CASSNPGTGKYEQYF.